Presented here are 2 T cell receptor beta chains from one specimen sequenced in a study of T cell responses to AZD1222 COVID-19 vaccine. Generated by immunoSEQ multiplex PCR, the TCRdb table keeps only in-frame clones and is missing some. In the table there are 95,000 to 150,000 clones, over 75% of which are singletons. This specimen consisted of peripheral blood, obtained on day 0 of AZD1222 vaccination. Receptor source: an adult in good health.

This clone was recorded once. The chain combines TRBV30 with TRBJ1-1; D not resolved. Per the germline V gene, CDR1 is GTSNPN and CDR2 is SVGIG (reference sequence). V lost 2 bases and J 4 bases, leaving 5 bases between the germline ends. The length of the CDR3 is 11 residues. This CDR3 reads CAWSKITEAFF. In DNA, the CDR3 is TGTGCCTGGAGTAAAATCACTGAAGCTTTCTTT.

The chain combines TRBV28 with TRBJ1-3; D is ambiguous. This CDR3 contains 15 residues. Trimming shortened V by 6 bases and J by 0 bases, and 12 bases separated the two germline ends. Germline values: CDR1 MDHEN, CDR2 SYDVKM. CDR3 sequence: CASSLPGLSGNTIYF. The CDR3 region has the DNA TGTGCCAGCAGCCTCCCCGGTCTCTCTGGAAACACCATATATTTT.